A selection of T cell receptor beta chains follows, all from one sample in a study of T cells in Graves' hyperthyroidism and ophthalmopathy. TCRdb reanalysed the multiplex PCR reads using MiXCR and keeps one entry per CDR3 protein. The profile shows around 700,000 distinct CDR3 sequences, around 20% of them singletons. The sample was blood. The receptors stem from a woman aged 45-65 years with Graves' hyperthyroidism that later progressed to Graves' ophthalmopathy. The CDR3 runs from the conserved cysteine through the conserved F or W. The D gene is left open where the match is weak. Size values are once, few and many counts, or a class for expanded clones, and some rows have none.

CDR3 protein: CASSPHRGYGYTF; CDR3 DNA: TGTGCCAGCTCACCACACAGGGGCTATGGCTACACCTTC; D gene: TRBD1; clone size: many; J gene: TRBJ1-2; V gene: TRBV18
CDR3 protein: CATSRARDRSNQKLFF; CDR3 DNA: TGTGCCACCAGCAGAGCTCGGGACCGCAGTAATCAAAAACTGTTTTTT; D gene: -; clone size: few; J gene: TRBJ1-4; V gene: TRBV15
CDR3 protein: CASSLGLAGASSYNEQFF; CDR3 DNA: TGCGCCAGCAGCTTGGGACTAGCGGGGGCCAGCTCCTACAATGAGCAGTTCTTC; D gene: TRBD2; clone size: -; J gene: TRBJ2-1; V gene: TRBV5-1
CDR3 protein: CASSVSGDTYNEQFF; CDR3 DNA: TGTGCCAGCAGCGTAAGCGGGGACACCTACAATGAGCAGTTCTTC; D gene: -; clone size: many; J gene: TRBJ2-1; V gene: TRBV11-3
CDR3 protein: CASSLVDIKNTEAFF; CDR3 DNA: TGTGCCAGCAGCTTGGTTGACATAAAGAACACTGAAGCTTTCTTT; D gene: -; clone size: many; J gene: TRBJ1-1; V gene: TRBV5-6
CDR3 protein: CATSVSHTEAFF; CDR3 DNA: TGTGCCACCTCGGTCAGCCACACTGAAGCTTTCTTT; D gene: -; clone size: -; J gene: TRBJ1-1; V gene: TRBV7-9
CDR3 protein: CASSSRALSGNTIYF; CDR3 DNA: TGTGCCAGCAGTAGCAGGGCCCTCTCTGGAAACACCATATATTTT; D gene: -; clone size: -; J gene: TRBJ1-3; V gene: TRBV6-2/TRBV6-3
CDR3 protein: CASSFLVDPAEAFF; CDR3 DNA: TGTGCCAGCAGCTTTTTGGTCGACCCCGCTGAAGCTTTCTTT; D gene: -; clone size: few; J gene: TRBJ1-1; V gene: TRBV7-8
CDR3 protein: CAISGSGTYNEQFF; CDR3 DNA: TGTGCCATCAGCGGTAGCGGAACTTACAATGAGCAGTTCTTC; D gene: -; clone size: -; J gene: TRBJ2-1; V gene: TRBV10-3
CDR3 protein: CSARVGIGNEQFF; CDR3 DNA: TGCAGTGCTAGAGTGGGGATCGGCAATGAGCAGTTCTTC; D gene: -; clone size: few; J gene: TRBJ2-1; V gene: TRBV20-1
CDR3 protein: CASSFYDRGHEQYF; CDR3 DNA: TGTGCCAGCAGCTTCTACGACAGGGGACACGAGCAGTACTTC; D gene: TRBD1; clone size: many; J gene: TRBJ2-7; V gene: TRBV7-9
CDR3 protein: CASSYWGASGGNNEQYF; CDR3 DNA: TGTGCCAGCAGTTACTGGGGGGCTAGCGGGGGGAATAACGAGCAGTACTTC; D gene: TRBD2; clone size: many; J gene: TRBJ2-7; V gene: TRBV6-6
CDR3 protein: CSAKAETRAIGEQYF; CDR3 DNA: TGCAGTGCAAAAGCCGAGACCCGGGCGATTGGCGAGCAGTACTTC; D gene: -; clone size: once; J gene: TRBJ2-7; V gene: TRBV20-1
CDR3 protein: CAISGSRPNNSPLHF; CDR3 DNA: TGTGCCATCAGTGGGTCTCGGCCTAATAATTCACCCCTCCACTTT; D gene: -; clone size: few; J gene: TRBJ1-6; V gene: TRBV10-3
CDR3 protein: CASRVLVDSLQETQYF; CDR3 DNA: TGCGCCAGCAGAGTACTCGTGGACAGCCTGCAAGAGACCCAGTACTTC; D gene: -; clone size: -; J gene: TRBJ2-5; V gene: TRBV5-1
CDR3 protein: CAWSVGLDTEAFF; CDR3 DNA: TGTGCCTGGAGTGTGGGTTTAGACACTGAAGCTTTCTTT; D gene: -; clone size: many; J gene: TRBJ1-1; V gene: TRBV30
CDR3 protein: CASSLGAGGDTDTQYF; CDR3 DNA: TGCGCCAGCAGCTTGGGCGCAGGGGGTGATACAGATACGCAGTATTTT; D gene: TRBD1; clone size: many; J gene: TRBJ2-3; V gene: TRBV5-1
CDR3 protein: CASSPHGDGNYGYTF; CDR3 DNA: TGTGCCAGCAGCCCCCACGGGGATGGCAACTATGGCTACACCTTC; D gene: -; clone size: many; J gene: TRBJ1-2; V gene: TRBV7-8
CDR3 protein: CASSLNRDRQPQHF; CDR3 DNA: TGTGCCAGCAGCCTGAACAGGGATCGTCAGCCCCAGCATTTT; D gene: -; clone size: -; J gene: TRBJ1-5; V gene: TRBV5-6
CDR3 protein: CAWSVRGGALAEAFF; CDR3 DNA: TGTGCCTGGAGTGTACGGGGAGGGGCCCTCGCTGAAGCTTTCTTT; D gene: -; clone size: few; J gene: TRBJ1-1; V gene: TRBV30
CDR3 protein: CASSRPEGYYGYTF; CDR3 DNA: TGTGCCAGCAGCCGGCCCGAAGGCTACTATGGCTACACCTTC; D gene: -; clone size: -; J gene: TRBJ1-2; V gene: TRBV6-1
CDR3 protein: CASSPGQGAGSPLHF; CDR3 DNA: TGTGCCAGCAGTCCAGGACAGGGGGCGGGTTCACCCCTCCACTTT; D gene: TRBD1; clone size: few; J gene: TRBJ1-6; V gene: TRBV12-3/TRBV12-4
CDR3 protein: CASSESTGTEAFF; CDR3 DNA: TGCGCCAGCAGTGAGTCGACAGGGACTGAAGCTTTCTTT; D gene: TRBD1; clone size: -; J gene: TRBJ1-1; V gene: TRBV10-1
CDR3 protein: CASSFRVLSSSYNSPLHF; CDR3 DNA: TGTGCCAGCAGTTTTAGGGTGCTCTCAAGCTCCTATAATTCACCCCTCCACTTT; D gene: -; clone size: -; J gene: TRBJ1-6; V gene: TRBV27
CDR3 protein: CASSATGTQPNSPLHF; CDR3 DNA: TGTGCCAGCAGCGCGACAGGTACCCAACCCAATTCACCCCTCCACTTT; D gene: -; clone size: -; J gene: TRBJ1-6; V gene: TRBV27
CDR3 protein: CASSSQDGSNQPQHF; CDR3 DNA: TGTGCCAGCAGTTCCCAAGACGGCAGCAATCAGCCCCAGCATTTT; D gene: -; clone size: -; J gene: TRBJ1-5; V gene: TRBV6-1
CDR3 protein: CASSPAAGVETQYF; CDR3 DNA: TGTGCCAGCTCACCTGCGGCAGGGGTGGAGACCCAGTACTTC; D gene: -; clone size: -; J gene: TRBJ2-5; V gene: TRBV18
CDR3 protein: CASSGGQANTEAFF; CDR3 DNA: TGCGCCAGCAGCGGCGGACAGGCGAACACTGAAGCTTTCTTT; D gene: TRBD1; clone size: many; J gene: TRBJ1-1; V gene: TRBV5-1
CDR3 protein: CASSLVEFANTGELFF; CDR3 DNA: TGTGCCAGCAGCTTAGTAGAATTCGCGAACACCGGGGAGCTGTTTTTT; D gene: -; clone size: -; J gene: TRBJ2-2; V gene: TRBV7-8
CDR3 protein: CSARHFGGGANYGYTF; CDR3 DNA: TGCAGTGCTAGACATTTCGGGGGGGGCGCTAACTATGGCTACACCTTC; D gene: -; clone size: many; J gene: TRBJ1-2; V gene: TRBV20-1
CDR3 protein: CASSLTGALGTNTEAFF; CDR3 DNA: TGTGCCAGTAGTCTGACAGGGGCGCTCGGAACGAACACTGAAGCTTTCTTT; D gene: TRBD1; clone size: few; J gene: TRBJ1-1; V gene: TRBV19
CDR3 protein: CASSLGTGTDYGYTF; CDR3 DNA: TGCGCCAGCAGCTTAGGGACCGGGACAGACTATGGCTACACCTTC; D gene: TRBD1; clone size: few; J gene: TRBJ1-2; V gene: TRBV5-1
CDR3 protein: CASTTGGNTEAFF; CDR3 DNA: TGTGCCAGCACGACAGGGGGGAACACTGAAGCTTTCTTT; D gene: TRBD1; clone size: many; J gene: TRBJ1-1; V gene: TRBV7-8
CDR3 protein: CAWSIGQGASGANVLTF; CDR3 DNA: TGTGCCTGGAGTATCGGACAGGGAGCCTCTGGGGCCAACGTCCTGACTTTC; D gene: TRBD1; clone size: few; J gene: TRBJ2-6; V gene: TRBV30
CDR3 protein: CASSSKGSNTGELFF; CDR3 DNA: TGTGCCAGCAGTTCTAAAGGTTCTAACACCGGGGAGCTGTTTTTT; D gene: -; clone size: -; J gene: TRBJ2-2; V gene: TRBV27
CDR3 protein: CASSEDLSSGNTIYF; CDR3 DNA: TGCGCCAGCAGTGAGGACCTGAGCTCTGGAAACACCATATATTTT; D gene: -; clone size: -; J gene: TRBJ1-3; V gene: TRBV10-1
CDR3 protein: CASSTTRTVNTEAFF; CDR3 DNA: TGTGCCAGCAGCACAACCCGGACGGTGAACACTGAAGCTTTCTTT; D gene: -; clone size: many; J gene: TRBJ1-1; V gene: TRBV7-9
CDR3 protein: CASSYSVSREKLFF; CDR3 DNA: TGTGCCAGCAGTTACTCAGTTTCGCGCGAAAAACTGTTTTTT; D gene: -; clone size: few; J gene: TRBJ1-4; V gene: TRBV6-6
CDR3 protein: CASSFTGTGGDYGYTF; CDR3 DNA: TGTGCCAGCAGTTTCACCGGGACAGGGGGGGACTATGGCTACACCTTC; D gene: TRBD1; clone size: many; J gene: TRBJ1-2; V gene: TRBV12-3/TRBV12-4
CDR3 protein: CASSLSQDSYNEQFF; CDR3 DNA: TGTGCTAGCAGCTTATCACAGGACTCCTACAATGAGCAGTTCTTC; D gene: -; clone size: -; J gene: TRBJ2-1; V gene: TRBV7-7
CDR3 protein: CASITTAGDKNIQYF; CDR3 DNA: TGTGCCAGCATCACGACAGCCGGAGACAAAAACATTCAGTACTTC; D gene: -; clone size: -; J gene: TRBJ2-4; V gene: TRBV6-1
CDR3 protein: CASSVRVTEAFF; CDR3 DNA: TGTGCCAGCAGTGTCCGCGTCACTGAAGCTTTCTTT; D gene: -; clone size: -; J gene: TRBJ1-1; V gene: TRBV6-1
CDR3 protein: CASSQGNSGLTETQYF; CDR3 DNA: TGTGCCAGCAGCCAAGGAAACTCAGGGCTCACGGAGACCCAGTACTTC; D gene: -; clone size: -; J gene: TRBJ2-5; V gene: TRBV3-1
CDR3 protein: CASSLGPAPYNEQFF; CDR3 DNA: TGTGCCAGCAGCTTAGGGCCCGCACCCTACAATGAGCAGTTCTTC; D gene: -; clone size: few; J gene: TRBJ2-1; V gene: TRBV7-6
CDR3 protein: CAISAGTGGDGYTF; CDR3 DNA: TGTGCCATCAGTGCCGGGACAGGGGGGGATGGCTACACCTTC; D gene: TRBD1; clone size: -; J gene: TRBJ1-2; V gene: TRBV10-3
CDR3 protein: CASSQEGQTYGYTF; CDR3 DNA: TGCGCCAGCAGCCAAGAGGGACAGACCTATGGCTACACCTTC; D gene: TRBD1; clone size: few; J gene: TRBJ1-2; V gene: TRBV4-1
CDR3 protein: CASSLVGPSSYNEQFF; CDR3 DNA: TGTGCCAGCAGCTTAGTTGGACCGAGCTCCTACAATGAGCAGTTCTTC; D gene: -; clone size: many; J gene: TRBJ2-1; V gene: TRBV11-2
CDR3 protein: CASSISTGGNEKLFF; CDR3 DNA: TGTGCCAGCAGCATATCGACAGGGGGCAATGAAAAACTGTTTTTT; D gene: TRBD1; clone size: -; J gene: TRBJ1-4; V gene: TRBV2
CDR3 protein: CASSESRTGRGMNTEAFF; CDR3 DNA: TGCGCCAGCAGTGAGTCCCGGACAGGGCGAGGGATGAACACTGAAGCTTTCTTT; D gene: TRBD1; clone size: -; J gene: TRBJ1-1; V gene: TRBV10-1
CDR3 protein: CASSFGGQDTEAFF; CDR3 DNA: TGTGCCAGCAGTTTTGGGGGACAGGACACTGAAGCTTTCTTT; D gene: TRBD1; clone size: many; J gene: TRBJ1-1; V gene: TRBV12-3/TRBV12-4
CDR3 protein: CASSPTPRRGNEKLFF; CDR3 DNA: TGTGCCAGCAGTCCTACCCCCCGACGGGGTAATGAAAAACTGTTTTTT; D gene: -; clone size: few; J gene: TRBJ1-4; V gene: TRBV27
CDR3 protein: CASSERQGANYGYTF; CDR3 DNA: TGTGCCAGCAGCGAGAGGCAAGGGGCCAACTATGGCTACACCTTC; D gene: -; clone size: many; J gene: TRBJ1-2; V gene: TRBV11-2
CDR3 protein: CASSSGPGEKLFF; CDR3 DNA: TGTGCCAGCAGCTCCGGACCGGGGGAAAAACTGTTTTTT; D gene: -; clone size: few; J gene: TRBJ1-4; V gene: TRBV7-3
CDR3 protein: CSARGPSGGYNEQFF; CDR3 DNA: TGCAGTGCTAGAGGTCCTAGCGGGGGTTACAATGAGCAGTTCTTC; D gene: TRBD2; clone size: -; J gene: TRBJ2-1; V gene: TRBV20-1
CDR3 protein: CASGLLAGGEYEQYF; CDR3 DNA: TGCGCCAGCGGCTTGTTGGCAGGCGGTGAGTACGAGCAGTACTTC; D gene: -; clone size: few; J gene: TRBJ2-7; V gene: TRBV5-1
CDR3 protein: CASSLEYSEQYF; CDR3 DNA: TGCGCCAGCAGCTTGGAGTACTCCGAGCAGTACTTC; D gene: -; clone size: many; J gene: TRBJ2-7; V gene: TRBV5-1
CDR3 protein: CASSSTYTTGELFF; CDR3 DNA: TGTGCCAGCAGCTCAACCTACACCACCGGGGAGCTGTTTTTT; D gene: -; clone size: few; J gene: TRBJ2-2; V gene: TRBV9
CDR3 protein: CAWSQGSSTDTQYF; CDR3 DNA: TGTGCCTGGAGCCAAGGGTCTAGCACAGATACGCAGTATTTT; D gene: -; clone size: many; J gene: TRBJ2-3; V gene: TRBV30
CDR3 protein: CASSFREMGYGYTF; CDR3 DNA: TGTGCCAGCAGCTTCAGGGAAATGGGATATGGCTACACCTTC; D gene: -; clone size: many; J gene: TRBJ1-2; V gene: TRBV7-9
CDR3 protein: CASSTTRANTQYF; CDR3 DNA: TGTGCCAGCAGCACTACCAGGGCTAATACGCAGTATTTT; D gene: -; clone size: -; J gene: TRBJ2-3; V gene: TRBV7-2